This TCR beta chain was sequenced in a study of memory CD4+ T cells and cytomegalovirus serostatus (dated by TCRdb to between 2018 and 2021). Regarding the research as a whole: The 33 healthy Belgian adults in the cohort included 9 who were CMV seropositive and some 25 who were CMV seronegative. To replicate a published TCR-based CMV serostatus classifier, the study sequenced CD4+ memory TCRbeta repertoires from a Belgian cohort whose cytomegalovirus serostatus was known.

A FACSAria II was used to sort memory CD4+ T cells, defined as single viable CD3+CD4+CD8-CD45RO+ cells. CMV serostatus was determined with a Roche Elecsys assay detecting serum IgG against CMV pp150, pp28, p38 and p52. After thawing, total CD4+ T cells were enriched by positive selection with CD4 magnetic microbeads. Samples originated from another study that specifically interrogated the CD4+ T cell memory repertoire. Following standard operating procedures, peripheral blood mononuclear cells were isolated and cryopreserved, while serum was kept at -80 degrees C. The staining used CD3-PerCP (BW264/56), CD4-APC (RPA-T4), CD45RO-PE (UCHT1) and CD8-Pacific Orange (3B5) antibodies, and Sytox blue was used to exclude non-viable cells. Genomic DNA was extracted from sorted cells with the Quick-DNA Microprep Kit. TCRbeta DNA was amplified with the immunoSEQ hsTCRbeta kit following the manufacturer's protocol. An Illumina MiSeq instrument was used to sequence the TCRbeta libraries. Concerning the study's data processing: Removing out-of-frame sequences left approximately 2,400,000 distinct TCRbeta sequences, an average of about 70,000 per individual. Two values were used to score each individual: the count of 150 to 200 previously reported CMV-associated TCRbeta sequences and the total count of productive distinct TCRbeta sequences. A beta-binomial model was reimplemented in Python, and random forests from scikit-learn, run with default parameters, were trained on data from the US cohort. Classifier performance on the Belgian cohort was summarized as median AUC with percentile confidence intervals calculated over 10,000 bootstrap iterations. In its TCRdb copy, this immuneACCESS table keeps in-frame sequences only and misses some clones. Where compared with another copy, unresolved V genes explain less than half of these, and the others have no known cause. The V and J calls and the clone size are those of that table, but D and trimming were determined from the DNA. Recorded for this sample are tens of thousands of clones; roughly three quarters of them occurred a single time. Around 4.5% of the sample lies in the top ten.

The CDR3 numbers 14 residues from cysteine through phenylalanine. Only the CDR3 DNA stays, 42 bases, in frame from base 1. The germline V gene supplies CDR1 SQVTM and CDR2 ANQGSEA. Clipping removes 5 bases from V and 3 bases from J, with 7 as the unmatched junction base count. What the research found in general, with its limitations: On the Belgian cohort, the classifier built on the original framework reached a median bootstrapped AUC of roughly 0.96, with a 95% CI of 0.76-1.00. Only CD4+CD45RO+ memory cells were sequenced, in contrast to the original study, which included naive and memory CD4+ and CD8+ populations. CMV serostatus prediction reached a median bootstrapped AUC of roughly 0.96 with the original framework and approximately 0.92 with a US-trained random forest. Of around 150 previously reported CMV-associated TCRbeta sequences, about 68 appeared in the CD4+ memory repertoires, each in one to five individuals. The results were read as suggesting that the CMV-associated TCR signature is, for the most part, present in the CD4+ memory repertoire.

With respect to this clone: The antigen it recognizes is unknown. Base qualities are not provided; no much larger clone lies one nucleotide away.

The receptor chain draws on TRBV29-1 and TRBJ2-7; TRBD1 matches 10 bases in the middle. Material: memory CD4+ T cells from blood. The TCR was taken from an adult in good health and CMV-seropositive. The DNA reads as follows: TGCAGCGTTTCCGGGACAGGGGACATCTACGAGCAGTACTTC. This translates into CSVSGTGDIYEQYF.